This passage covers 7 T cell receptor beta chains from one sample sequenced in a study of blood T cell repertoires in COVID-19. TCRdb's copy holds only in-frame clones and misses some; the assay was immunoSEQ multiplex PCR. The repertoire consists of about 250,000 clones, with about 82% occurring once and the leading ten covering approximately 5.1%. Sequences were obtained from peripheral blood. The receptor set was obtained from a man aged 50 to 59 with active or convalescent COVID-19.

The chain joins TRBV6-2 or TRBV6-3 to TRBJ1-2, with 10 bases aligning to TRBD1. The CDR3 runs to 16 residues. Per the germline V gene, CDR1 is MNHEY and CDR2 is SVGEGT. J lost 4 bases, V lost 5 bases, and 10 bases had no gene match. The CDR3 coding sequence is TGTGCCAGCAGTCCGGGACAGGGGAGTCCTCGCTATGGCTACACCTTC. This codes for CASSPGQGSPRYGYTF.

This clone is a singleton in its sample. The chain recombines TRBV5-1 with TRBJ2-7; possible D gene TRBD1, 6 bases. CDR3 size: 18 residues. With 3 bases removed from V and 2 bases from J, the gap between germline ends came to 24 bases. In germline, CDR1 is SGHRS, CDR2 YFSETQ. The CDR3 DNA is TGCGCCAGCAGCTACCCAAGATCGTTACAGGGTCGCCCCTACGAGCAGTACTTC. The encoded protein is CASSYPRSLQGRPYEQYF.

V is TRBV19 and J is TRBJ1-2, with D unclear. Trimming removed 5 bases at V and 3 bases at J, with 7 bases between. The CDR3 totals 12 residues. Germline V gene sequence: CDR1 LNHDA, CDR2 SQIVND (reference sequence). This chain's CDR3 is CASSRRDYGYTF. The CDR3 region has the DNA TGTGCCAGTAGTCGCCGGGACTATGGCTACACCTTC.

A single count supports this clone. The chain links TRBV18 to TRBJ2-1, with 10 bases matching TRBD2. Germline loops: CDR1 KGHSH, CDR2 LQKENI. The CDR3 contains 18 residues. V lost 3 bases to trimming and J lost 6 bases; unmatched junction nucleotides: 14. CDR3 protein: CASSPLFAGTSESNEQFF. CDR3 coding DNA: TGTGCCAGCTCACCTCTCTTCGCCGGGACTAGCGAAAGCAATGAGCAGTTCTTC.

The chain couples TRBV19 to TRBJ1-1; D is undetermined. V was clipped by 6 bases and J by 5 bases, with 10 bases between them. CDR1 LNHDA and CDR2 SQIVND come from the germline V gene (reference sequence). CDR3 length: 12 residues. CDR3 amino acids: CASRRESTEAFF. CDR3 coding DNA: TGTGCCAGTAGGAGGGAGAGTACTGAAGCTTTCTTT.

CDR3 sequence reads: CATSRGQGSSYEQYF. The CDR3, as DNA: TGTGCCACCAGCAGGGGACAGGGCTCATCCTACGAGCAGTACTTC. The chain has TRBV15 and TRBJ2-7; 9 bases line up with TRBD1. This CDR3 has 15 residues. Germline CDR1 is LNHNV and CDR2 is YYDKDF (reference sequence). Losses at the gene ends were 3 bases for V and 1 base for J; bases not matched to a gene: 4.

The rearrangement uses TRBV5-1 and TRBJ2-1, with TRBD1 identical over 8 bases. The CDR3 contains 16 residues. The V gene's germline CDR1 is SGHRS and CDR2 YFSETQ. Germline trimming cut 4 bases from V and 2 bases from J; bases unmatched to any gene: 8. The CDR3 DNA follows: TGCGCCAGCAGCGAAGGACAGGGCGGAACCTACAATGAGCAGTTCTTC. It is translated as CASSEGQGGTYNEQFF. The full variable domain, completed using reference TRBV5-1 and TRBJ2-1, is KAGVTQTPRYLIKTRGQQVTLSCSPISGHRSVSWYQQTPGQGLQFLFEYFSETQRNKGNFPGRFSGRQFSNSRSEMNVSTLELGDSALYLCASSEGQGGTYNEQFFGPGTRLTVL.